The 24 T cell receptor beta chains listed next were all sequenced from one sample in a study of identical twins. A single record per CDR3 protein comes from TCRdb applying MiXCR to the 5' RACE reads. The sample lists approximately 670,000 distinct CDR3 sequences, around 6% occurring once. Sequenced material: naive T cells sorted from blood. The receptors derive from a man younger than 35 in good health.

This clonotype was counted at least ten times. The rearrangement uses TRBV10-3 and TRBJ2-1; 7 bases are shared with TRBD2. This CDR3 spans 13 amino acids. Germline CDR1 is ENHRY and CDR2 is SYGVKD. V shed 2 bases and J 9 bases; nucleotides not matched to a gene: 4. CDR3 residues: CAISEGLGGEQFF. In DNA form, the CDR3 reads TGTGCCATCAGTGAGGGACTAGGTGGTGAGCAGTTCTTC.

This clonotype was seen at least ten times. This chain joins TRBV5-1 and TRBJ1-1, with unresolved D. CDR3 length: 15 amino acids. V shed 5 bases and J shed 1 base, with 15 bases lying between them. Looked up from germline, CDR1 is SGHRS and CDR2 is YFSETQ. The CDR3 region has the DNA TGCGCCAGCAGGGTACGGACCGAAACGAACACTGAAGCTTTCTTT. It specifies CASRVRTETNTEAFF.

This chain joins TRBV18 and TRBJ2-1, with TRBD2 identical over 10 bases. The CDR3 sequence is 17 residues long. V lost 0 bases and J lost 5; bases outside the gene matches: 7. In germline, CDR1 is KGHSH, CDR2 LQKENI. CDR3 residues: CASSPPRASGRDNEQFF. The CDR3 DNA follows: TGTGCCAGCTCACCACCCAGGGCCAGCGGGAGGGACAATGAGCAGTTCTTC.

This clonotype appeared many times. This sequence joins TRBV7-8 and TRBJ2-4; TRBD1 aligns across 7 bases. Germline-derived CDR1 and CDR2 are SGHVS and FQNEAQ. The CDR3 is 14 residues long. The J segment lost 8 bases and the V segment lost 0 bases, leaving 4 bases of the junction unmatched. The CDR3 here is CASSLAGGEYIQYF. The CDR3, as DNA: TGTGCCAGCAGCTTAGCAGGGGGCGAGTACATTCAGTACTTC.

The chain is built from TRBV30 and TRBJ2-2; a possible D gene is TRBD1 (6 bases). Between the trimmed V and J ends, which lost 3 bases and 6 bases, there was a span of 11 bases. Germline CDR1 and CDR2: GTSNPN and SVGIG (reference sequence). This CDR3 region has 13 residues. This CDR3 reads CAWRRQGSGELFF. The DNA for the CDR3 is TGTGCCTGGAGGCGGCAGGGGTCCGGGGAGCTGTTTTTT.

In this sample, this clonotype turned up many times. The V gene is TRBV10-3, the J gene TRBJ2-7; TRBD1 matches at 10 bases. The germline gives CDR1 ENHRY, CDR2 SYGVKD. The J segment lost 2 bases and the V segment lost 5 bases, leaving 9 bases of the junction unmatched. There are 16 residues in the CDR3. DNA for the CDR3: TGTGCCATCAGTAACACCGGGACAGGGGAACCCTACGAGCAGTACTTC. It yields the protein CAISNTGTGEPYEQYF.

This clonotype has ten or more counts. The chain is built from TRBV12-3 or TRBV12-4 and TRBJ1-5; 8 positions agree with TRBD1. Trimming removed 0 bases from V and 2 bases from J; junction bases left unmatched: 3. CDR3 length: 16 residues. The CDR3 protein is CASSLAQGAGNQPQHF. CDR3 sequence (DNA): TGTGCCAGCAGTTTAGCTCAGGGGGCTGGCAATCAGCCCCAGCATTTT.

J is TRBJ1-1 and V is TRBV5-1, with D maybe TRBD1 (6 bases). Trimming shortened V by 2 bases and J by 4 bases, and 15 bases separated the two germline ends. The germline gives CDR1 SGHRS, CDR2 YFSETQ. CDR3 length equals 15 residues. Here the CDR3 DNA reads TGCGCCAGCAGCTTACGACAGGAAAGAAGCACTGAAGCTTTCTTT. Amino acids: CASSLRQERSTEAFF.

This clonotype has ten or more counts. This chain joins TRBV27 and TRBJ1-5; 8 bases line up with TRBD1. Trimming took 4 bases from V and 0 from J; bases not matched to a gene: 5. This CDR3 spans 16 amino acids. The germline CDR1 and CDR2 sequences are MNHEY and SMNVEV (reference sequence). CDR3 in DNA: TGTGCCAGCAGTTCGACAGGGGATTTTAGCAATCAGCCCCAGCATTTT. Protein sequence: CASSSTGDFSNQPQHF.

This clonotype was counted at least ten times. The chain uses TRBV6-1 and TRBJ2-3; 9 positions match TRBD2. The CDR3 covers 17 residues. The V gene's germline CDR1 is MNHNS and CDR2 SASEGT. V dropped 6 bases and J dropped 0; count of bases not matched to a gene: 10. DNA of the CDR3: TGTGCCAGCAGGCCGATAAGCGGGAGGCTCAGCACAGATACGCAGTATTTT. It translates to CASRPISGRLSTDTQYF.

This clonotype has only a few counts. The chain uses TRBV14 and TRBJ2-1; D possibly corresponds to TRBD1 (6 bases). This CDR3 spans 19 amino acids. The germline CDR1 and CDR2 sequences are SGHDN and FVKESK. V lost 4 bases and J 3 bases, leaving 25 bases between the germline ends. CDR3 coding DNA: TGTGCCAGCAGCCCCAGACAGGCGGCGGGCAGGGCCAGCTACAATGAGCAGTTCTTC. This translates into CASSPRQAAGRASYNEQFF.

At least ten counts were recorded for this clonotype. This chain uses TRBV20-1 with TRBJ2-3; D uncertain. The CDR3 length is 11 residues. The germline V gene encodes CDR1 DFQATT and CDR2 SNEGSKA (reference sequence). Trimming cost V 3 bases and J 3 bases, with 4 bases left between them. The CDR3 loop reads CSARQTDTQYF. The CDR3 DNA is TGCAGTGCTAGGCAGACAGATACGCAGTATTTT.

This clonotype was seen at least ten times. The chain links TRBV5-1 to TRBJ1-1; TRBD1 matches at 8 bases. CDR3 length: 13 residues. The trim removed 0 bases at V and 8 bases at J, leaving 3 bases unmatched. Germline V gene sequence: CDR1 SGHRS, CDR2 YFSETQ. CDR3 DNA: TGCGCCAGCAGCTTGGCGGCAGGGGGCGAAGCTTTCTTT. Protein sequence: CASSLAAGGEAFF. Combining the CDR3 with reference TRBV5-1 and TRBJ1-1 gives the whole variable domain KAGVTQTPRYLIKTRGQQVTLSCSPISGHRSVSWYQQTPGQGLQFLFEYFSETQRNKGNFPGRFSGRQFSNSRSEMNVSTLELGDSALYLCASSLAAGGEAFFGQGTRLTVV.

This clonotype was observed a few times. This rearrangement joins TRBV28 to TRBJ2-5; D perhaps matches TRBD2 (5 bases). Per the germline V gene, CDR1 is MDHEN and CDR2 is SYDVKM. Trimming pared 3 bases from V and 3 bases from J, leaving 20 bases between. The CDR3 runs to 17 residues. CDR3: CASSFPKTGNLKETQYF. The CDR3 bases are TGTGCCAGCAGTTTTCCCAAGACGGGAAATCTGAAAGAGACCCAGTACTTC.

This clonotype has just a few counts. CDR3 loop: CASSQDWAGAEETQYF. The CDR3 bases are TGTGCCAGCAGCCAAGATTGGGCGGGAGCGGAAGAGACCCAGTACTTC. The gene calls are TRBV3-1 and TRBJ2-5; 7 bases are shared with TRBD2. CDR1 and CDR2 from the germline V gene are LGHDT and YNNKEL (reference sequence). Trimming at V came to 0 bases and at J to 3 bases, leaving 7 bases not matched to a gene. The CDR3 has 16 residues.

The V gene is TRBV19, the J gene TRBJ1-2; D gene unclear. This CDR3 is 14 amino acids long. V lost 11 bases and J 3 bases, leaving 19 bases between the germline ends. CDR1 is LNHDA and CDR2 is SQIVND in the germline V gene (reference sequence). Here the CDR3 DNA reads TGTGCCGTCAAAACCACGCCGGGTGACTATGGCTACACCTTC. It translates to CAVKTTPGDYGYTF.

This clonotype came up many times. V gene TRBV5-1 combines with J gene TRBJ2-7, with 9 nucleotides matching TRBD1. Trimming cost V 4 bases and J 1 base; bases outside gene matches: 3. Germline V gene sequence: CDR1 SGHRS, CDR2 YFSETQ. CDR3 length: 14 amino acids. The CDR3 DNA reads TGCGCCAGCAGCAAGGACAGGGGTTCCTACGAGCAGTACTTC. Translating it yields CASSKDRGSYEQYF.

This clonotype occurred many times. The CDR3 protein is CASSQLAGGTYEQYF. The DNA for the CDR3 is TGTGCCAGCAGCCAGTTAGCGGGAGGTACCTACGAGCAGTACTTC. This sequence joins TRBV4-2 and TRBJ2-7, with 10 positions matching TRBD2. The CDR3 loop spans 15 amino acids. V gave up 3 bases and J gave up 2 bases; unmatched junction bases: 4. Germline-derived CDR1 and CDR2 are LGHNA and YNFKEQ.

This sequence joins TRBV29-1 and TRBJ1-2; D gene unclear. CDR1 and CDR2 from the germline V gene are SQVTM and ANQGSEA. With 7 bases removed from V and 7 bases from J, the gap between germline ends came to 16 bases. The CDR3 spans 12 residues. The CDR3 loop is CSAFIAGPGYTF. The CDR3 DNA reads TGCAGCGCCTTTATCGCAGGCCCTGGCTACACCTTC.

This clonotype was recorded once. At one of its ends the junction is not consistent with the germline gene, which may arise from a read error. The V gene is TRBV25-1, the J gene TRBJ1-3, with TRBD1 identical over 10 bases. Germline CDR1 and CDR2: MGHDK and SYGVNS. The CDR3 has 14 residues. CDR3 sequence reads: CASDGQGDGNTIYW. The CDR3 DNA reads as TGTGCCAGCGACGGACAGGGGGATGGAAACACCATATATTGG.

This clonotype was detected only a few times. CDR3: CASSKRDQRGYTF. In DNA form, the CDR3 reads TGTGCCAGCAGCAAAAGGGACCAGCGAGGCTACACCTTC. V gene TRBV21-1 combines with J gene TRBJ1-2. TRBV21-1 is a pseudogene locus. CDR3 length: 13 amino acids.

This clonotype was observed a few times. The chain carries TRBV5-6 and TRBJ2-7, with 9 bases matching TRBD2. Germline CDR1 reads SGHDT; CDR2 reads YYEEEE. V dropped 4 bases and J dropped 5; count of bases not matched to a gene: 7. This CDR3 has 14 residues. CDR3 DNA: TGTGCCAGCAGCCAAATTAGCGGGAGCAACGAGCAGTACGTC. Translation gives CASSQISGSNEQYV.

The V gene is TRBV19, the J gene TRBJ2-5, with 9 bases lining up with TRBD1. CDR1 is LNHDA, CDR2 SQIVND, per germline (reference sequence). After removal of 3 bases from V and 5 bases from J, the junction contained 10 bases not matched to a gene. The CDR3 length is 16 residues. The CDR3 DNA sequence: TGTGCCAGTAGTATTAGACCGGGACAGGGTATGGAGACCCAGTACTTC. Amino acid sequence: CASSIRPGQGMETQYF.

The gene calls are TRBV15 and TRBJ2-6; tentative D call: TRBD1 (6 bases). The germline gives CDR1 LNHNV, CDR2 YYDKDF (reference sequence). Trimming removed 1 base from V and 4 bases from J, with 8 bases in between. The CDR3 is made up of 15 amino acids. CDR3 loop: CATSRAGTGANVLTF. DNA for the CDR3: TGTGCCACCAGCAGAGCGGGGACAGGGGCCAACGTCCTGACTTTC. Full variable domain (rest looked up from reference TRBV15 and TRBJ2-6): DAMVIQNPRYQVTQFGKPVTLSCSQTLNHNVMYWYQQKSSQAPKLLFHYYDKDFNNEADTPDNFQSRRPNTSFCFLDIRSPGLGDTAMYLCATSRAGTGANVLTFGAGSRLTVL.